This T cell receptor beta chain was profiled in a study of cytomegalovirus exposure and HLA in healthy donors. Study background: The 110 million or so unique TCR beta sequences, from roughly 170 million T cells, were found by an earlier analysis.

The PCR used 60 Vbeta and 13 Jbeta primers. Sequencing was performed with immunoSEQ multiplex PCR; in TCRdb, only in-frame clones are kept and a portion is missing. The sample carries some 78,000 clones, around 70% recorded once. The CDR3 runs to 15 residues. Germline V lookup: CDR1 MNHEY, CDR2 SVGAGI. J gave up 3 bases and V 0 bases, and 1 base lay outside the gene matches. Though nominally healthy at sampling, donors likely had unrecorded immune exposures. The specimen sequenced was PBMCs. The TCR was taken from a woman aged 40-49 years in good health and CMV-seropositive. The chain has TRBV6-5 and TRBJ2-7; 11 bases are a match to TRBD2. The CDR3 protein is CASSYSTSGIYEQYF. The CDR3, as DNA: TGTGCCAGCAGTTACTCGACTAGCGGGATCTACGAGCAGTACTTC.